The 5 T cell receptor beta chains below come from one sample, sequenced in a study of blood T cell repertoires in COVID-19. The assay was immunoSEQ multiplex PCR, and TCRdb's table has in-frame clones only and misses some. The sample has over 60,000 clones, roughly 86% seen once. Sequenced material: peripheral blood. These receptors originate from a woman in her sixties or seventies with acute or convalescent COVID-19.

V and J are TRBV7-9 and TRBJ1-4, with TRBD1 identical over 9 bases. The CDR3 consists of 14 residues. V trimming: 8 bases; J trimming: 6 bases; junction bases outside the gene matches: 7. The germline V gene has CDR1 SEHNR and CDR2 FQNEAQ (reference sequence). The CDR3 DNA reads as TGTGCCAGCGGGAGGGGACAGGGCTATGAAAAACTGTTTTTT. Translating it yields CASGRGQGYEKLFF.

V is TRBV27 and J is TRBJ2-2; a possible D gene is TRBD2 (6 bases). V was trimmed by 1 base and J by 9 bases, leaving 12 bases between them. Germline CDR1 MNHEY, CDR2 SMNVEV (reference sequence). The CDR3 consists of 14 residues. CDR3 nucleotide sequence: TGTGCCAGCAGTTTATATGGTAGCGGATGGGAGCTGTTTTTT. Protein product: CASSLYGSGWELFF.

This chain links TRBV29-1 with TRBJ2-5, with D perhaps matching TRBD2 (6 bases). Germline lookup yields CDR1 SQVTM and CDR2 ANQGSEA. Trimming took 8 bases from V and 1 from J, leaving 14 bases between them. This CDR3 contains 13 residues. The CDR3 DNA sequence: TGCAGCTCCAGGAGGGATACCCAAGAGACCCAGTACTTC. Encoded protein: CSSRRDTQETQYF. Filled out from reference TRBV29-1 and TRBJ2-5, the complete variable domain reads SAVISQKPSRDICQRGTSLTIQCQVDSQVTMMFWYRQQPGQSLTLIATANQGSEATYESGFVIDKFPISRPNLTFSTLTVSNMSPEDSSIYLCSSRRDTQETQYFGPGTRLLVL.

The genes are TRBV19 and TRBJ1-3, with a tentative D call TRBD1 (6 bases). The CDR3 has 16 amino acids. Trimming took 2 bases from V and 0 from J, leaving 11 bases between them. Germline V gene sequence: CDR1 LNHDA, CDR2 SQIVND (reference sequence). In nucleotides, the CDR3 is TGTGCCAGTAGTATAACGGGACAAAGCTCTGGAAACACCATATATTTT. Its protein is CASSITGQSSGNTIYF.

The genes are TRBV28 and TRBJ1-2; D is unclear. The CDR3 runs to 13 residues. Germline loops: CDR1 MDHEN, CDR2 SYDVKM. Trimming took off 2 bases at V and 10 bases at J, with 14 bases between the two ends. CDR3 DNA: TGTGCCAGCAGTTTACTATCCTGGACTATCTACACCTTC. Translating gives CASSLLSWTIYTF.